A single sample gave rise to the 32 T cell receptor beta chains below, sequenced in a study of cytomegalovirus exposure and HLA in healthy donors. The study ran its PCR with 60 Vbeta and 13 Jbeta primers. Here immunoSEQ multiplex PCR was the method, and the copy in TCRdb shows in-frame clones only, minus some. In the table there are 63,000 or so clones, around 70% of which are singletons. The sequenced material came from PBMCs. The receptors were gathered from a woman between 25 and 40 years old in good health and CMV-seropositive.

This clone showed up just a few times. J is TRBJ1-2 and V is TRBV6-1; TRBD1 matches 7 bases. Trimming cost V 0 bases and J 4 bases; bases outside gene matches: 8. Germline V CDR1 and CDR2: MNHNS, SASEGT. There are 16 residues in the CDR3. The CDR3 sequence: CASSEARGQTFYGYTF. CDR3 bases: TGTGCCAGCAGTGAAGCGAGGGGACAGACCTTCTATGGCTACACCTTC.

CDR3 coding DNA: TGTGCCAGCAGCGTAGCTCGGGATAGCGGGGATAGCTCCTACAATGAGCAGTTCTTC. Residues: CASSVARDSGDSSYNEQFF. This chain connects TRBV9 to TRBJ2-1, with TRBD2 matching over 8 bases. Unmatched junction bases numbered 11, after V lost 0 bases and J lost 0 bases. Per germline, CDR1 SGDLS and CDR2 YYNGEE. The CDR3 extends over 19 amino acids.

This clone has a handful of counts. The V gene is TRBV5-4, the J gene TRBJ1-4; possibly TRBD1 for D (5 bases). V dropped 2 bases and J dropped 8 bases, with 16 bases sitting between them. This CDR3 has 15 amino acids. The V gene's germline CDR1 is SGHNT and CDR2 YYREEE (reference sequence). The DNA for the CDR3 is TGTGCCAGCAGCTTAAACAGGAGGGGAAGAGAAAAACTGTTTTTT. It translates to CASSLNRRGREKLFF.

This rearrangement joins TRBV2 to TRBJ1-1; D may be TRBD1 (5 bases). CDR3 length: 13 amino acids. CDR1 is SNHLY and CDR2 is FYNNEI in the germline V gene. Deletions cut 4 bases from V and 1 base from J, with 7 bases between. The CDR3 nucleotides are TGTGCCAGCAGTGCTCAGGGGAACACTGAAGCTTTCTTT. It specifies CASSAQGNTEAFF. Using reference TRBV2 and TRBJ1-1 for the parts outside the CDR3, the full variable domain is EPEVTQTPSHQVTQMGQEVILRCVPISNHLYFYWYRQILGQKVEFLVSFYNNEISEKSEIFDDQFSVERPDGSNFTLKIRSTKLEDSAMYFCASSAQGNTEAFFGQGTRLTVV.

The chain joins TRBV6-5 to TRBJ2-1, with unresolved D. This CDR3 is built from 13 residues. Germline values: CDR1 MNHEY, CDR2 SVGAGI. Trimming cost V 8 bases and J 7 bases, with 15 bases left between them. The DNA of the CDR3 is TGTGCCAGCGCCACCCCCGGTTCAAATGAGCAGTTCTTC. Its translation: CASATPGSNEQFF.

The chain employs TRBV2 and TRBJ2-7; D not resolved. Germline V CDR1 and CDR2: SNHLY, FYNNEI. The length of the CDR3 is 12 residues. Trimming removed 6 bases at V and 7 bases at J, with 13 bases between. The CDR3 loop is CASSPRLREQYF. DNA of the CDR3: TGTGCCAGCAGCCCTCGATTGAGGGAGCAGTACTTC.

This chain joins TRBV28 and TRBJ1-2; a weak D match, TRBD1 (6 bases). The ends were cut back, 7 bases at V and 9 bases at J, with 18 bases in the middle. CDR1 and CDR2 (germline): MDHEN, SYDVKM. CDR3 size: 13 residues. This CDR3 reads CASTLAGGRSYTF. CDR3 nucleotides: TGTGCCAGCACCCTCGCGGGGGGCAGGAGCTACACCTTC.

The V gene is TRBV2, the J gene TRBJ1-1, with D possibly matching TRBD1 (6 bases). Germline CDR1 is SNHLY and CDR2 is FYNNEI. V lost 7 bases and J lost 2, with 14 bases in between. CDR3 size: 14 residues. CDR3 sequence: CASTTTGINTEAFF. The CDR3 DNA reads as TGTGCCAGCACCACCACAGGGATCAACACTGAAGCTTTCTTT.

The rearrangement links TRBV9 to TRBJ1-1; D is undetermined. The CDR3 consists of 15 residues. Germline CDR1 reads SGDLS; CDR2 reads YYNGEE. The V gene lost 0 bases and the J gene lost 5 bases, with 14 bases spanning the gap. CDR3 amino acids: CASSVDGSRGTEAFF. The CDR3 coding sequence is TGTGCCAGCAGCGTAGACGGTTCTAGAGGAACTGAAGCTTTCTTT.

This chain connects TRBV7-9 to TRBJ1-5; 7 bases match TRBD1. V shed 10 bases and J 4 bases; nucleotides not matched to a gene: 10. Per the germline V gene, CDR1 is SEHNR and CDR2 is FQNEAQ (reference sequence). The CDR3 runs to 14 residues. CDR3 nucleotide sequence: TGTGCCACCCAAGCGGCAGGGGGTAATCAGCCCCAGCATTTT. Its translation: CATQAAGGNQPQHF.

V and J are TRBV28 and TRBJ2-5; the D gene is possibly TRBD1 (7 bases). The length of the CDR3 is 15 residues. V lost 5 bases to trimming and J lost 0 bases, with 13 bases between them. Per the germline V gene, CDR1 is MDHEN and CDR2 is SYDVKM. CDR3 in amino acids: CASSPGDSDQETQYF. Written as DNA, the CDR3 is TGTGCCAGCAGTCCGGGGGACAGCGACCAAGAGACCCAGTACTTC.

V gene TRBV10-2 combines with J gene TRBJ1-4; tentatively, D is TRBD1 (6 bases). Germline CDR1 and CDR2: WSHSY and SAAADI. V dropped 5 bases and J dropped 0 bases, with 10 bases sitting between them. CDR3 length equals 15 residues. CDR3 amino acids: CASSPGQATNEKLFF. The CDR3 region has the DNA TGCGCCAGCAGTCCGGGACAAGCAACTAATGAAAAACTGTTTTTT.

The chain combines TRBV6-6 with TRBJ2-7; TRBD2 aligns across 14 bases. Per the germline V gene, CDR1 is MNHNY and CDR2 is SVGAGI (reference sequence). This CDR3 is 15 amino acids long. After removal of 0 bases from V and 12 bases from J, the junction contained 7 bases not matched to a gene. The CDR3 DNA follows: TGTGCCAGCAGTTACTCGACGACTAGCGGGAGGGCCGTGTACTTC. Translated, it gives CASSYSTTSGRAVYF.

The V gene is TRBV6-5, the J gene TRBJ1-1; D call uncertain. CDR3 length: 13 residues. Trimming left V 5 bases short and J 3 bases short, with 10 bases between. CDR1 MNHEY and CDR2 SVGAGI come from the germline V gene. DNA for the CDR3: TGTGCCAGCAGTCCCCCGGGGTACACTGAAGCTTTCTTT. Encoded protein: CASSPPGYTEAFF.

The V call is TRBV29-1, the J call TRBJ2-7, with 9 bases lining up with TRBD1. The length of the CDR3 is 13 residues. Germline V lookup: CDR1 SQVTM, CDR2 ANQGSEA. The V segment lost 7 bases and the J segment 7 bases; nucleotides outside the gene matches: 11. This CDR3 is CSAVGQGVGEQYF. Written as DNA, the CDR3 is TGCAGCGCTGTGGGACAGGGAGTGGGAGAGCAGTACTTC.

This clone was seen only a few times. This chain links TRBV7-9 with TRBJ2-7; D possibly corresponds to TRBD1 (6 bases). V shed 3 bases and J shed 5 bases, with 11 bases lying between them. The CDR3 length is 13 residues. Germline V gives CDR1 SEHNR, CDR2 FQNEAQ (reference sequence). CDR3 sequence reads: CASSFNRVNEQYF. The CDR3 DNA is TGTGCCAGCAGCTTTAACAGGGTAAACGAGCAGTACTTC.

The rearrangement uses TRBV6-5 and TRBJ1-5; D perhaps matches TRBD1 (6 bases). The V end lost 4 bases, the J end lost 1 base, and 14 bases lay between the germline ends. The CDR3 spans 16 residues. Germline V gene sequence: CDR1 MNHEY, CDR2 SVGAGI. The CDR3: CASSSEGGMSNQPQHF. The DNA of the CDR3 is TGTGCCAGCAGTTCCGAGGGGGGGATGAGCAATCAGCCCCAGCATTTT.

V usage is TRBV7-2 and J usage is TRBJ1-1; D uncertain. Germline V CDR1 and CDR2: SGHTA, FQGNSA. Between the trimmed V and J ends, which lost 7 bases and 10 bases, there was a span of 16 bases. The CDR3 spans 12 residues. The CDR3 bases are TGTGCCAGCACCGGGAGTGGGTTTATAGCTTTCTTT. It specifies CASTGSGFIAFF.

This clone was seen just once. The rearrangement links TRBV14 to TRBJ2-5; perhaps TRBD2 as D (5 bases). From germline, CDR1 is SGHDN and CDR2 FVKESK. Trimming removed 10 bases from V and 5 bases from J, with 11 bases in between. The CDR3 extends over 11 amino acids. CDR3 DNA: TGTGCCACCTCTCCGGGGGAGACCCAGTACTTC. Residues: CATSPGETQYF. Full variable domain (missing parts from reference TRBV14 and TRBJ2-5): EAGVTQFPSHSVIEKGQTVTLRCDPISGHDNLYWYRRVMGKEIKFLLHFVKESKQDESGMPNNRFLAERTGGTYSTLKVQPAELEDSGVYFCATSPGETQYFGPGTRLLVL.

The chain joins TRBV5-4 to TRBJ2-1, with 10 nucleotides matching TRBD2. Germline V gene sequence: CDR1 SGHNT, CDR2 YYREEE (reference sequence). V shed 1 base and J 2 bases; nucleotides not matched to a gene: 3. This CDR3 has 16 amino acids. Here the CDR3 DNA reads TGTGCCAGCAGCTTGACGACTAGCGGGCCCTACAATGAGCAGTTCTTC. It translates to CASSLTTSGPYNEQFF.

This chain uses TRBV5-1 with TRBJ2-5; D perhaps matches TRBD2 (6 bases). CDR1 is SGHRS, CDR2 YFSETQ, per germline. This CDR3 has 11 amino acids. The germline V and J ends were trimmed by 4 bases and 5 bases, with 6 bases remaining between them. The CDR3 sequence: CASSAGETQYF. Here the CDR3 DNA reads TGCGCCAGCAGCGCGGGGGAGACCCAGTACTTC.

The chain has TRBV6-5 and TRBJ1-1; D not resolved. Trimming removed 0 bases at V and 6 bases at J, with 14 bases between. CDR3 length: 15 amino acids. Germline V gene lookup returns CDR1 MNHEY and CDR2 SVGAGI. The CDR3 loop reads CASSYSGTTRAEAFF. The CDR3 coding sequence is TGTGCCAGCAGTTACTCAGGCACCACGAGGGCTGAAGCTTTCTTT.

The chain employs TRBV2 and TRBJ2-7; 9 bases fit TRBD1. This CDR3 spans 14 amino acids. Trimming at V came to 7 bases and at J to 2 bases, leaving 6 bases not matched to a gene. CDR1 and CDR2 from the germline V gene are SNHLY and FYNNEI. CDR3 protein: CASTSGQGTYEQYF. DNA for the CDR3: TGTGCCAGCACCTCGGGACAGGGCACCTACGAGCAGTACTTC.

The V and J genes are TRBV5-1 and TRBJ2-6; D unclear. The V and J ends lost 2 bases and 0 bases respectively, with 3 bases between them. Germline V gives CDR1 SGHRS, CDR2 YFSETQ. This CDR3 contains 14 residues. Here the CDR3 DNA reads TGCGCCAGCAGCTTCGGCTCTGGGGCCAACGTCCTGACTTTC. It yields the protein CASSFGSGANVLTF. The full variable domain, completed using reference TRBV5-1 and TRBJ2-6, is KAGVTQTPRYLIKTRGQQVTLSCSPISGHRSVSWYQQTPGQGLQFLFEYFSETQRNKGNFPGRFSGRQFSNSRSEMNVSTLELGDSALYLCASSFGSGANVLTFGAGSRLTVL.

The chain uses TRBV5-6 and TRBJ1-1, with 9 positions matching TRBD1. The ends lost 4 bases at V and 4 bases at J; junction bases unmatched: 5. This CDR3 comprises 14 residues. Germline-derived CDR1 and CDR2 are SGHDT and YYEEEE. As DNA, the CDR3 is TGTGCCAGCAGCCCAACAGGGGGCCCCACTGAAGCTTTCTTT. Translation gives CASSPTGGPTEAFF. Together with reference TRBV5-6 and TRBJ1-1, the CDR3 gives the full variable domain: DAGVTQSPTHLIKTRGQQVTLRCSPKSGHDTVSWYQQALGQGPQFIFQYYEEEERQRGNFPDRFSGHQFPNYSSELNVNALLLGDSALYLCASSPTGGPTEAFFGQGTRLTVV.

The chain combines TRBV11-2 with TRBJ1-1; D gene ambiguous. Germline lookup yields CDR1 SGHAT and CDR2 FQNNGV. There are 15 residues in the CDR3. Trimming pared 0 bases from V and 1 base from J, leaving 9 bases between. CDR3 nucleotide sequence: TGTGCCAGCAGCTTAGAACGCGGGAGGAACACTGAAGCTTTCTTT. This sequence encodes CASSLERGRNTEAFF.

The J gene is TRBJ2-5, the V gene TRBV7-2; D is ambiguous. Germline CDR1 and CDR2: SGHTA and FQGNSA. Trimming removed 2 bases from V and 4 bases from J, with 8 bases in between. The CDR3 sequence is 13 residues long. The CDR3 DNA is TGTGCCAGCAGCTTAATTGGTAGAGAGACCCAGTACTTC. It translates to CASSLIGRETQYF.

The J gene is TRBJ2-2, the V gene TRBV30; D gene ambiguous. Germline assignment: CDR1 GTSNPN and CDR2 SVGIG (reference sequence). The V gene lost 0 bases and the J gene lost 7 bases, with 6 bases spanning the gap. The CDR3 contains 12 residues. In nucleotides, the CDR3 is TGTGCCTGGAGTGTAGAGGTCGGGGAGCTGTTTTTT. It is translated as CAWSVEVGELFF.

V gene TRBV5-4 combines with J gene TRBJ2-3, with D perhaps TRBD2 (6 bases). The ends were cut back, 4 bases at V and 5 bases at J, with 20 bases in the middle. This CDR3 spans 16 amino acids. Per the germline V gene, CDR1 is SGHNT and CDR2 is YYREEE (reference sequence). The CDR3 spells CASSPYTSLQGDTQYF. CDR3 nucleotide sequence: TGTGCCAGCAGCCCGTACACTAGCCTCCAAGGAGATACGCAGTATTTT.

CDR3 sequence reads: CASSGLRDRGIMSSYNEQFF. The CDR3 DNA reads as TGTGCCAGCAGTGGATTACGGGACAGGGGGATCATGAGCTCCTACAATGAGCAGTTCTTC. The J gene is TRBJ2-1, the V gene TRBV6-1, with 11 bases lining up with TRBD1. CDR1 MNHNS and CDR2 SASEGT come from the germline V gene. CDR3 length: 20 amino acids. V was pared by 4 bases and J by 0 bases, with 14 bases of the junction left unmatched.

The chain recombines TRBV27 with TRBJ2-5; D may be TRBD1 (5 bases). Deletions cut 1 base from V and 4 bases from J, with 7 bases between. The CDR3 sequence is 13 residues long. Germline lookup yields CDR1 MNHEY and CDR2 SMNVEV (reference sequence). The CDR3 DNA is TGTGCCAGCAGTTTATGGCAGGGAGAGACCCAGTACTTC. This sequence encodes CASSLWQGETQYF.

This clone has just one count. The chain recombines TRBV28 with TRBJ1-1; D gene unclear. Trimming cost V 3 bases and J 0 bases, with 8 bases left between them. The length of the CDR3 is 14 residues. The V gene's germline CDR1 is MDHEN and CDR2 SYDVKM. Written as DNA, the CDR3 is TGTGCCAGCAGTTTGGCACCCGTGAACACTGAAGCTTTCTTT. It yields the protein CASSLAPVNTEAFF.